One T cell receptor (beta chain) is described in this entry. Trimming cost V 7 bases and J 4 bases; bases outside gene matches: 11. The germline gives CDR1 SGHDT, CDR2 YYEEEE. The CDR3 loop spans 14 amino acids. The data belong to a study of control samples from healthy donors and cancer patients. Profiling relied on immunoSEQ multiplex PCR, and the TCRdb table lists in-frame clones only, not all of them. The data contain about 29,000 clones, nearly 90% of them singletons. The sequence derives from a female donor with melanoma. V usage is TRBV5-6 and J usage is TRBJ2-7; 7 nucleotides match TRBD2. Sample: formalin-fixed, paraffin-embedded tissue. The CDR3 bases are TGTGCCAGCGTCACAAGCGGCGGGAGATACGAGCAGTACTTC. Its protein product is CASVTSGGRYEQYF.